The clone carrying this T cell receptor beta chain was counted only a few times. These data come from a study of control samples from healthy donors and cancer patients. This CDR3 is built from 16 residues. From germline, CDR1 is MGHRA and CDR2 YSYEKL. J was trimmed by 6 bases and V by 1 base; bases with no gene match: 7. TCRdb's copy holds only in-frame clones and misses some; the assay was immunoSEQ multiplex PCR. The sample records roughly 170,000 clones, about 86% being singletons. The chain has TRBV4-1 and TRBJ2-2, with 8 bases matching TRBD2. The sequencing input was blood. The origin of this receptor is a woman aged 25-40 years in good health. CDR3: CASSQVSGGRAGELFF. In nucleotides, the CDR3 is TGCGCCAGCAGCCAAGTTTCGGGGGGGCGAGCCGGGGAGCTGTTTTTT.